A selection of T cell receptor beta chains follows, all from one sample in a study of control samples from healthy donors and cancer patients. Profiling relied on immunoSEQ multiplex PCR, and the TCRdb table lists in-frame clones only, not all of them. The data contain 140,000 or so clones, around 90% of them singletons. The source material was blood. The source of these receptors is a man younger than 40 in good health. Each CDR3 is given with its conserved first and last residue. A D gene is named only where the DNA matches it firmly. Rows may omit the clone size; those that give it use once, few, many or a size class.

abundance	j_gene	v_gene	len	d_gene	CDR3nt	CDR3aa
NA	TRBJ1-3	TRBV19	15	NA	TGTGCCAGTAGTATAAAGCGCCCATCTGGAAACACCATATATTTT	CASSIKRPSGNTIYF
NA	TRBJ2-5	TRBV20-1	15	TRBD1	TGCAGTGCTAGTCGAGACAGGGAGAACCAAGAGACCCAGTACTTC	CSASRDRENQETQYF
NA	TRBJ1-5	TRBV19	14	NA	TGTGCCAGCCATGCCGGGACACATAATCAGCCCCAGCATTTT	CASHAGTHNQPQHF
NA	TRBJ1-1	TRBV7-9	12	NA	TGTGCCAGCAGCTTAATGGCGCTTGAAGCTTTCTTT	CASSLMALEAFF
NA	TRBJ1-4	TRBV6-5	15	TRBD1	TGTGCCAGCAGTTACCAAGGACAGGGTCGTGAAAAACTGTTTTTT	CASSYQGQGREKLFF
few	TRBJ2-1	TRBV4-3	15	TRBD1	TGCGCCAGCAGCCAAGTGCAGGACAGGGGGGATGAGCAGTTCTTC	CASSQVQDRGDEQFF
few	TRBJ1-1	TRBV6-4	13	NA	TGTGCCAGCAGTGACGGGGCGAACACTGAAGCTTTCTTT	CASSDGANTEAFF
NA	TRBJ1-2	TRBV12-5	14	NA	TGTGCTAGTGGTTCCGATACCGGGAACTATGGCTACACCTTC	CASGSDTGNYGYTF
NA	TRBJ2-2	TRBV2	14	NA	TGTGCCAGCAGGGTTGGGCGGAACACCGGGGAGCTGTTTTTT	CASRVGRNTGELFF
few	TRBJ2-7	TRBV14	15	NA	TGTGCCAGCAGCCACCTAGGAAGCAGGCTCGACGAGCAGTACTTC	CASSHLGSRLDEQYF
NA	TRBJ1-1	TRBV5-1	15	NA	TGCGCCAGCAGCTTTAACAGGCGTATGGGCACTGAAGCTTTCTTT	CASSFNRRMGTEAFF
NA	TRBJ2-3	TRBV7-3	15	NA	TGTGCCAGCAGCTTACTGGGGGCGGAGGGAGATACGCAGTATTTT	CASSLLGAEGDTQYF
few	TRBJ2-7	TRBV14	14	NA	TGTGCCAGCAGCGTGTCCAGACCGCCCTACGAGCAGTACTTC	CASSVSRPPYEQYF
NA	TRBJ1-1	TRBV6-5	14	TRBD1	TGTGCCAGCGAGAACAGGGGTTTGAACACTGAAGCTTTCTTT	CASENRGLNTEAFF
NA	TRBJ2-7	TRBV3-1/TRBV3-2	13	TRBD2	TGTGCCAGCAGCCAAGTCGCGGGGGGCGAGCAGTACTTC	CASSQVAGGEQYF
NA	TRBJ2-1	TRBV5-1	13	NA	TGCGCCAGCAACCAGGTTTCATACAATGAGCAGTTCTTC	CASNQVSYNEQFF
NA	TRBJ2-3	TRBV6-5	15	TRBD2	TGTGCCAGCAGTCGACTAGCCGCTAGCACAGATACGCAGTATTTT	CASSRLAASTDTQYF
NA	TRBJ2-7	TRBV12-3/TRBV12-4	12	NA	TGTGCCAGCACCCTGGGGGGGCGTGGGCAGTACTTC	CASTLGGRGQYF
NA	TRBJ1-3	TRBV5-1	12	NA	TGCGCCAGCCGGGGGTCTGGAAACACCATATATTTT	CASRGSGNTIYF
NA	TRBJ2-5	TRBV11-2	14	NA	TGTGCCAGCAGGGGCGGGACTCCAGGGGAGACCCAGTACTTC	CASRGGTPGETQYF
NA	TRBJ1-6	TRBV5-4	14	NA	TGTGCCAGCAGCTTAAGCGGGGCGGGATCACCCCTCCACTTT	CASSLSGAGSPLHF
NA	TRBJ2-1	TRBV9	17	NA	TGTGCCAGCAGCGTAGGGGTCGGGAGCAGCTCCTACAATGAGCAGTTCTTC	CASSVGVGSSSYNEQFF
NA	TRBJ2-1	TRBV30	14	NA	TGTGCCTGGGGCGGAGGGCCCCGGGGTGGTGAGCAGTTCTTC	CAWGGGPRGGEQFF
NA	TRBJ1-4	TRBV5-4	14	NA	TGTGCCAGCAGCCCCCCAGAGATGCAAGAAAAACTGTTTTTT	CASSPPEMQEKLFF